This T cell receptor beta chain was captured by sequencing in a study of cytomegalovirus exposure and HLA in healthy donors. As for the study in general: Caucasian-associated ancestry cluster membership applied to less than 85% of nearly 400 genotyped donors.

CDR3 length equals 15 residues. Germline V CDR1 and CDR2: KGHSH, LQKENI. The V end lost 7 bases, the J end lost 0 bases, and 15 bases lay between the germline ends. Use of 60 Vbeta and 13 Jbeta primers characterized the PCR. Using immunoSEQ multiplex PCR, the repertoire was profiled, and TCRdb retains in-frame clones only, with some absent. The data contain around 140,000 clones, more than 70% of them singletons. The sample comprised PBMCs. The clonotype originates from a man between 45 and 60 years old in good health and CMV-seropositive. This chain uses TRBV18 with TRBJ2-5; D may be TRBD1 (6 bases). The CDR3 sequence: CASCSAGANQETQYF. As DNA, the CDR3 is TGTGCCAGCTGTTCCGCAGGGGCGAACCAAGAGACCCAGTACTTC.